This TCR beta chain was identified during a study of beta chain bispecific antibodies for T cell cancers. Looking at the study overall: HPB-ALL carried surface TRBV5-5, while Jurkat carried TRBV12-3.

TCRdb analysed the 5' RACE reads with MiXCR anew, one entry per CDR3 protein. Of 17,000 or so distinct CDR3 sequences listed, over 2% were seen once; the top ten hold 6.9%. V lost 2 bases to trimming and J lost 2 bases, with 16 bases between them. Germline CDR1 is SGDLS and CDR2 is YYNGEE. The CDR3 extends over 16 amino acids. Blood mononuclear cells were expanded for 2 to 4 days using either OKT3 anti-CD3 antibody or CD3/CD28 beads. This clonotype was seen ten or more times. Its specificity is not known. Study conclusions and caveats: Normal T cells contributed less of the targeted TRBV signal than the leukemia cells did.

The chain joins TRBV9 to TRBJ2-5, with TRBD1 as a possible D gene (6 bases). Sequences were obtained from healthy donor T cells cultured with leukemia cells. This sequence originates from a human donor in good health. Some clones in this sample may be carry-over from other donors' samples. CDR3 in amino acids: CASSVALDSRQETQYF. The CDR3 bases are TGTGCCAGCAGCGTCGCCTTGGACAGCCGACAAGAGACCCAGTACTTC.